This T cell receptor beta chain came from a study of CD8+CD57+ T cells in acquired aplastic anemia. Study-wide findings and caveats: Controls did not differ significantly from patients in CD8+ Simpson's diversity.

It was patients with CD8+CD57+ cell expansion by flow cytometry who were chosen for sequencing. This clonotype was seen only a few times. The antigen is unknown. A read error may account for a junction end that differs from germline. Germline CDR1 reads SNHLY; CDR2 reads FYNNEI. The CDR3 runs 13 residues. TCR beta VDJ and CDR3 profiles were obtained from a genomic DNA template. Each CDR3 protein gets one entry after TCRdb re-called the reads with MiXCR. In the table there are some 160,000 distinct CDR3 sequences, 40% to 55% of which are singletons. The material sequenced was sorted CD4+, CD8+, or CD8+CD57+ T cells (not recorded which) from PBMCs. The rearrangement links TRBV2 to TRBJ1-5, with no clear D. The TCR comes from a human donor with aplastic anemia. The CDR3, as DNA: TGCGCCAGCAGTGATCAGGACAATCAGCCCCAGCATTTT. Encoded protein: CASSDQDNQPQHF.